Shown below are 3 T cell receptor beta chains from a single sample sequenced in a study of graft-versus-host responses after intestinal transplantation. TCRdb's table, derived via immunoSEQ multiplex PCR, lists solely in-frame clones and lacks some. The sample shows fewer than 11,000 clones, about 92% of them seen only once. The sequencing used PBMCs, collected approximately 45 days after intestinal transplantation. The receptors here all came from a human patient who received an intestinal transplant, so some T cells may come from the graft donor.

The V and J genes are TRBV27 and TRBJ2-3; 9 nucleotides align to TRBD2. V lost 5 bases, J lost 2 bases, and 5 bases stayed unmatched. CDR1 is MNHEY and CDR2 is SMNVEV in the germline V gene (reference sequence). The CDR3 contains 15 residues. In DNA form, the CDR3 reads TGTGCCAGCAGTCGGCGGGGGGGCCCCACAGATACGCAGTATTTT. This gives the protein CASSRRGGPTDTQYF.

The CDR3 DNA is TGTGCCAGCAGCCCGGGGACCGCACTTCCAGAGACCCAGTACTTC. Amino acids: CASSPGTALPETQYF. This chain joins TRBV7-9 and TRBJ2-5; TRBD1 or TRBD2 may be the D gene (5 bases each). CDR3 length: 15 residues. V lost 5 bases and J 4 bases, leaving 17 bases between the germline ends. CDR1 and CDR2 (germline): SEHNR, FQNEAQ (reference sequence).

A single count supports this clone. V and J are TRBV19 and TRBJ2-7; 8 positions agree with TRBD1. CDR1 is LNHDA and CDR2 is SQIVND in the germline V gene (reference sequence). The J segment lost 0 bases and the V segment lost 7 bases, leaving 5 bases of the junction unmatched. The CDR3 is made up of 14 amino acids. The chain's CDR3 is CASTPGGSSYEQYF. The DNA for the CDR3 is TGTGCCAGTACCCCAGGGGGCTCCTCCTACGAGCAGTACTTC.